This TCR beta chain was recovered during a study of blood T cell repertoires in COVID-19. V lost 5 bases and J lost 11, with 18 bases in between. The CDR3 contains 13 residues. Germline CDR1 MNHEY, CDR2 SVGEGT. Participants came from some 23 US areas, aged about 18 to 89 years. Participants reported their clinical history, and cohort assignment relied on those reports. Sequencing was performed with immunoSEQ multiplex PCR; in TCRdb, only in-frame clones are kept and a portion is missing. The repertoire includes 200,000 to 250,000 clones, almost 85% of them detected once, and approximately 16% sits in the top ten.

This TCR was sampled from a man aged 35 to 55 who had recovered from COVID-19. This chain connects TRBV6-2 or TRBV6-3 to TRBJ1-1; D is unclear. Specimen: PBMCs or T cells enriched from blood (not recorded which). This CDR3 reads CASSLNPWARAFF. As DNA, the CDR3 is TGTGCCAGCAGTCTAAATCCCTGGGCAAGGGCTTTCTTT.